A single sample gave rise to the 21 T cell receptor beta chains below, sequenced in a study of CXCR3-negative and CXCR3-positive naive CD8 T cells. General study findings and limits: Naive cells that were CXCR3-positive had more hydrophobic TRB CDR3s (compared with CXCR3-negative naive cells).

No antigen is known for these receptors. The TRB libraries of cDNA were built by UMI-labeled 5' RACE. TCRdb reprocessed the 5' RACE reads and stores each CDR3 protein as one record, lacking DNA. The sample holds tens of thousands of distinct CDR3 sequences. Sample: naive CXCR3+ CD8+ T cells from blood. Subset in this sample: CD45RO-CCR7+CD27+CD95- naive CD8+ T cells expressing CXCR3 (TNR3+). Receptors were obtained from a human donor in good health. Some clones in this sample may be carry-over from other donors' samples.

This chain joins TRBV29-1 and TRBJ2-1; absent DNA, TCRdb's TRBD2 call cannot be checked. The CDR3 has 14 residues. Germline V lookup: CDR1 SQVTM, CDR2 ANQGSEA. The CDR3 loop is CSATGLAVYNEQFF.

The CDR3 loop reads CASSEFFRTGPRSDTQYF. The chain is built from TRBV25-1 and TRBJ2-3; as DNA is missing, the TRBD1 call by TCRdb cannot be tested. The germline V gene has CDR1 MGHDK and CDR2 SYGVNS. The CDR3 contains 18 residues.

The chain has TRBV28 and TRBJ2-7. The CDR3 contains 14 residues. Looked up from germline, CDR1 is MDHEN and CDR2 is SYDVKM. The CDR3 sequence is CASSLFGEPYEQYF. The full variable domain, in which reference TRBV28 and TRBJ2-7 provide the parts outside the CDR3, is DVKVTQSSRYLVKRTGEKVFLECVQDMDHENMFWYRQDPGLGLRLIYFSYDVKMKEKGDIPEGYSVSREKKERFSLILESASTNQTSMYLCASSLFGEPYEQYFGPGTRLTVT.

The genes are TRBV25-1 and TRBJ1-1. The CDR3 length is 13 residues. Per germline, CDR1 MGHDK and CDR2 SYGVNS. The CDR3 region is CASAGARNTEAFF. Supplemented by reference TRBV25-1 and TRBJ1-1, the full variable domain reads EADIYQTPRYLVIGTGKKITLECSQTMGHDKMYWYQQDPGMELHLIHYSYGVNSTEKGDLSSESTVSRIRTEHFPLTLESARPSHTSQYLCASAGARNTEAFFGQGTRLTVV.

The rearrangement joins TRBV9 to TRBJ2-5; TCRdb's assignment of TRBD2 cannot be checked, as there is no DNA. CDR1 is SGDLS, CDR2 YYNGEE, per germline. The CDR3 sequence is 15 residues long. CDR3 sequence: CASSVERRGEETQYF.

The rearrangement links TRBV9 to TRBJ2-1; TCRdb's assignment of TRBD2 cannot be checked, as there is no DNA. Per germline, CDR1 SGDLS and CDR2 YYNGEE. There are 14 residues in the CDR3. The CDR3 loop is CASSGGVSMNEQFF.

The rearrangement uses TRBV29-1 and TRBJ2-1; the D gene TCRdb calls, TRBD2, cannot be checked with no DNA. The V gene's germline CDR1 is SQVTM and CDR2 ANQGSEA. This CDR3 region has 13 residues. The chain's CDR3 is CSVRREEDNEQFF.

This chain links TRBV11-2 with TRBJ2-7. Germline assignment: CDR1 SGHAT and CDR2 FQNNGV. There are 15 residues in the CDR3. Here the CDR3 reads CVSSLEVGENYEQYF.

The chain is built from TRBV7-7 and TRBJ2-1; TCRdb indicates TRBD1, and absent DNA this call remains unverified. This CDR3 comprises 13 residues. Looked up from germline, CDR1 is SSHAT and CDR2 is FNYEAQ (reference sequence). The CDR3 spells CASSLGQGTEQFF.

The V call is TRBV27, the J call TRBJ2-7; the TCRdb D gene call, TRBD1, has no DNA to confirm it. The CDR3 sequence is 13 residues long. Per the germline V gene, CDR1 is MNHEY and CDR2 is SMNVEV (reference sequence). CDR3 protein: CASSLAGSGEQYF.

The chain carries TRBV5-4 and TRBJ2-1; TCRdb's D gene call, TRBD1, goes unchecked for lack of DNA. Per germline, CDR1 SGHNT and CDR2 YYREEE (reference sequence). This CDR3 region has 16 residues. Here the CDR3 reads CASSLEAGGTGDEQFF.

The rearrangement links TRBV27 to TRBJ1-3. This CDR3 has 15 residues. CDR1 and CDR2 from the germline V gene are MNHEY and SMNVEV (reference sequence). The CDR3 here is CASSLTSSPGNTIYF.

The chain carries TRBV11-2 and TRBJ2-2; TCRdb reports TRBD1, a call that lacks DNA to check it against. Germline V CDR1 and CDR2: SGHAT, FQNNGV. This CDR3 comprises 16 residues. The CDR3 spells CASSSFGQGDTGELFF.

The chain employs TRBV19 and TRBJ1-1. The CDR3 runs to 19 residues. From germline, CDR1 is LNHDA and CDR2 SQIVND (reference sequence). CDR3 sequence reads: CASSIPIVSNNGVNTEAFF.

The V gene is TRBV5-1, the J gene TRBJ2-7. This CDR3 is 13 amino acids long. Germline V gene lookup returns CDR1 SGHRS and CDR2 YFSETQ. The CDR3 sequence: CASSLFQKAEQYF. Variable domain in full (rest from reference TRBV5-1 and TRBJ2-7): KAGVTQTPRYLIKTRGQQVTLSCSPISGHRSVSWYQQTPGQGLQFLFEYFSETQRNKGNFPGRFSGRQFSNSRSEMNVSTLELGDSALYLCASSLFQKAEQYFGPGTRLTVT.

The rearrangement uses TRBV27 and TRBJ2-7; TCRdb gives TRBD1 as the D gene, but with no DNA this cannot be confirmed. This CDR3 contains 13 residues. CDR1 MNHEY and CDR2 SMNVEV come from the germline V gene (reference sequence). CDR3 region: CATAGTGGYEQYF.

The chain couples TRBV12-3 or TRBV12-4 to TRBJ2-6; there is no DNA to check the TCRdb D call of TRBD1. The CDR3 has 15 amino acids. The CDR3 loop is CASSPTGAGANVLTF.

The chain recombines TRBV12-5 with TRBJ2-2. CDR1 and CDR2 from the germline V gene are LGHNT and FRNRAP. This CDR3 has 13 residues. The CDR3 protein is CASGLKLTGELFF.

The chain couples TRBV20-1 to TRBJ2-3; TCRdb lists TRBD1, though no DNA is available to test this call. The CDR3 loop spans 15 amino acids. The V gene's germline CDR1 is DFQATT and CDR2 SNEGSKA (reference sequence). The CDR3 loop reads CSALIDRDGSDTQYF.

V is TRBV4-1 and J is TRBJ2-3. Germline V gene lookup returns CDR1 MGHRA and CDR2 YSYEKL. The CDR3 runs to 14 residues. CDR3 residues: CASSQEGWGDTQYF.

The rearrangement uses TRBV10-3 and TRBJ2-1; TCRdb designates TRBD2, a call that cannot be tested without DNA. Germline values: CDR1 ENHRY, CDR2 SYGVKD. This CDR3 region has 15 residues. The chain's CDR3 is CAISDLAGGGNEQFF.